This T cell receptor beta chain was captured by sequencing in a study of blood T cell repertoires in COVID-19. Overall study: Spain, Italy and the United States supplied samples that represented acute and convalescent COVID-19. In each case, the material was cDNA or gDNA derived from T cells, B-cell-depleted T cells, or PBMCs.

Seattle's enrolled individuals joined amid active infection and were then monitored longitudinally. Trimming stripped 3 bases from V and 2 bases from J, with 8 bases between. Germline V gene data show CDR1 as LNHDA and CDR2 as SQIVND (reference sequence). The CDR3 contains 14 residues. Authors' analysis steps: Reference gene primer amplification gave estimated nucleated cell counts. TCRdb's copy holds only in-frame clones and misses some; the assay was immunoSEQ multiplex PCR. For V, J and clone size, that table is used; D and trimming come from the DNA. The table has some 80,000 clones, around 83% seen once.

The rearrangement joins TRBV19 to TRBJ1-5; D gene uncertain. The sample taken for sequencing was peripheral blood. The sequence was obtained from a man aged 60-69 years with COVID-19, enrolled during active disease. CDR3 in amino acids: CASSMAGGNQPQHF. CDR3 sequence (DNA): TGTGCCAGTAGTATGGCCGGAGGCAATCAGCCCCAGCATTTT.